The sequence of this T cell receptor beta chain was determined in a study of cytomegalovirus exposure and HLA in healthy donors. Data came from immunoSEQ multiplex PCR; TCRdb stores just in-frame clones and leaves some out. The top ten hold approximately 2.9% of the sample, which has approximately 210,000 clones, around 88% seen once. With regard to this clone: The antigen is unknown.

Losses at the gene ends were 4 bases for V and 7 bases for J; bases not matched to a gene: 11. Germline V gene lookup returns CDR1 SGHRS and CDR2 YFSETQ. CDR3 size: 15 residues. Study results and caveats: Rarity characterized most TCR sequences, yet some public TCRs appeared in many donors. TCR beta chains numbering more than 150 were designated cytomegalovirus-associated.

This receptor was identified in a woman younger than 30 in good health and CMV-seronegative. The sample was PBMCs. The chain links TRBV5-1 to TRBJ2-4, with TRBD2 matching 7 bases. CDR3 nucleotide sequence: TGCGCCAGCAGCCCGAAAGCGGGATTGGGGAACATTCAGTACTTC. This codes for CASSPKAGLGNIQYF.